The entry below gives a single T cell receptor (beta chain) sequence along with its context. Its antigen is not identified. This sample was taken from a study of radiotherapy plus CTLA-4 blockade in lung cancer. Findings and caveats of the study: Reportedly, early blood T cell clone dynamics best predicted response, with interferon-beta.

Some clones are missing from TCRdb's copy, which holds only in-frame ones; the method was immunoSEQ multiplex PCR. The repertoire has 80,000 to 100,000 clones, approximately 72% of them found once; the top ten carry roughly 2.8%. CDR1 MNHEY and CDR2 SMNVEV come from the germline V gene (reference sequence). V lost 5 bases and J 2 bases, leaving 12 bases between the germline ends. CDR3 length: 14 residues. The V and J genes are TRBV27 and TRBJ1-1, with D hard to call. This clonotype originated in a human donor with non-small cell lung cancer who had a partial response to radiotherapy plus ipilimumab. Some clones in this sample may be carry-over from other donors' samples. Sequenced material: peripheral blood, taken from a patient treated with radiotherapy plus ipilimumab. This CDR3 reads CASSPNRENTEAFF. CDR3 DNA: TGTGCCAGCAGTCCCAACAGAGAAAACACTGAAGCTTTCTTT.